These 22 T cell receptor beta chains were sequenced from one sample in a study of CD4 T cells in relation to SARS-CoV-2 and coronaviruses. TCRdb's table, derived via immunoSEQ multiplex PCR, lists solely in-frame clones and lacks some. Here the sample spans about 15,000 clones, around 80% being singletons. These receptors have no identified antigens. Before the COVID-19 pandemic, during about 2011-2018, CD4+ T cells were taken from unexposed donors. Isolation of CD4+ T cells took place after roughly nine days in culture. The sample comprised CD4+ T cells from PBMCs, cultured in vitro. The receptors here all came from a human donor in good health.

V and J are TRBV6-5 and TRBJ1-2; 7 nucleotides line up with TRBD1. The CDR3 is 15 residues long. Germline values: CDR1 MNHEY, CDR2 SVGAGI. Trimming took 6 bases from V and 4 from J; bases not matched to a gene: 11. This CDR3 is CASRGEGQAAYGYTF. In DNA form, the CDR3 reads TGTGCCAGCAGGGGAGAAGGACAGGCCGCCTATGGCTACACCTTC.

CDR3 sequence: CASSLSPGTGLQQYF. CDR3 DNA sequence: TGTGCCAGCAGCTTAAGCCCCGGGACAGGGTTACAGCAGTACTTC. The rearrangement uses TRBV7-3 and TRBJ2-7, with TRBD1 matching 9 bases. V gave up 1 base and J gave up 8 bases; unmatched junction bases: 9. This CDR3 has 15 residues. Germline loops: CDR1 SGHTA, CDR2 FQGTGA.

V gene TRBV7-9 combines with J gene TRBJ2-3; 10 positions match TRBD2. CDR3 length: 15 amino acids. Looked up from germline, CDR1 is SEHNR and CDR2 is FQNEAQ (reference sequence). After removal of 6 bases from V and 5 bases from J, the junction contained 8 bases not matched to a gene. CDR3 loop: CASRGIQREGDTQYF. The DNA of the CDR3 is TGTGCCAGCAGGGGCATTCAGCGGGAGGGAGATACGCAGTATTTT.

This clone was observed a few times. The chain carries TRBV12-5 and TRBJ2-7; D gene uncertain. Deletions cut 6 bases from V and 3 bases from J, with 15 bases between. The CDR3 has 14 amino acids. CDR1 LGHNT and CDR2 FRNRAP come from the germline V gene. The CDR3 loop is CASGSRPAFYEQYF. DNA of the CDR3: TGTGCTAGTGGATCGAGACCCGCCTTCTACGAGCAGTACTTC. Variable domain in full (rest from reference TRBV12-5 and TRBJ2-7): DARVTQTPRHKVTEMGQEVTMRCQPILGHNTVFWYRQTMMQGLELLAYFRNRAPLDDSGMPKDRFSAEMPDATLATLKIQPSEPRDSAVYFCASGSRPAFYEQYFGPGTRLTVT.

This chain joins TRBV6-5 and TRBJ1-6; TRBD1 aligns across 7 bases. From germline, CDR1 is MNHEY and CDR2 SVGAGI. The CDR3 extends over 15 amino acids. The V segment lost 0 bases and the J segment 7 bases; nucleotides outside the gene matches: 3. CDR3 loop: CASSYSQGGNSPLHF. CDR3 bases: TGTGCCAGCAGTTACTCGCAGGGGGGGAATTCACCCCTCCACTTT.

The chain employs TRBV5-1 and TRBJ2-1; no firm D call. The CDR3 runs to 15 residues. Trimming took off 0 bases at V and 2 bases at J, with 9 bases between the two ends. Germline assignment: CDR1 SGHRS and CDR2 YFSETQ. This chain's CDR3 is CASSLDSPTYNEQFF. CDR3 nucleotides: TGCGCCAGCAGCTTGGACTCGCCGACCTACAATGAGCAGTTCTTC.

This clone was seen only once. The CDR3 DNA sequence: TGCAGCGTTGCTAAACGGTCCCTTTCCTACGAGCAGTACTTC. It yields the protein CSVAKRSLSYEQYF. The V gene is TRBV29-1, the J gene TRBJ2-7; D unclear. CDR3 length equals 14 residues. The V gene's germline CDR1 is SQVTM and CDR2 ANQGSEA. V was clipped by 4 bases and J by 1 base, with 14 bases between them.

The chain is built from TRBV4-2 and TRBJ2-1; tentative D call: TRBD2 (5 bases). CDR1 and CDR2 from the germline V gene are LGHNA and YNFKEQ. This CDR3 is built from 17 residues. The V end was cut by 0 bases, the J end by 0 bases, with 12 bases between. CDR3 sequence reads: CASSQEGGRGSYNEQFF. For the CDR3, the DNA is TGTGCCAGCAGCCAAGAAGGTGGGAGAGGCTCCTACAATGAGCAGTTCTTC.

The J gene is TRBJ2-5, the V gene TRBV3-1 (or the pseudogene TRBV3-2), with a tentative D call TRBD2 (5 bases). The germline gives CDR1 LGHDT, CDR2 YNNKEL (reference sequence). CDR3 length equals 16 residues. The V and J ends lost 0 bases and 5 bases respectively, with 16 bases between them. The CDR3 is CASSQDLFTRRETQYF. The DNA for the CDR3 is TGTGCCAGCAGCCAAGATCTTTTTACGCGGAGGGAGACCCAGTACTTC.

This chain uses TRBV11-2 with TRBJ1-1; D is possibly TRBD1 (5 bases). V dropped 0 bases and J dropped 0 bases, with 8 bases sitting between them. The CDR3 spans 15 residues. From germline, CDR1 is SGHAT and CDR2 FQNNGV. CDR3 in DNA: TGTGCCAGCAGCTTAGATGGGGGATTGAACACTGAAGCTTTCTTT. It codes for CASSLDGGLNTEAFF.

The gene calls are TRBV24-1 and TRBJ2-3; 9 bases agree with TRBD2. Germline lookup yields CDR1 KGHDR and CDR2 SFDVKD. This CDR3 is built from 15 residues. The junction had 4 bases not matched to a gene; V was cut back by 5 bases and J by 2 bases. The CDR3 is CATSGLAGFTDTQYF. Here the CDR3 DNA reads TGTGCCACCAGTGGGCTAGCGGGATTCACAGATACGCAGTATTTT.

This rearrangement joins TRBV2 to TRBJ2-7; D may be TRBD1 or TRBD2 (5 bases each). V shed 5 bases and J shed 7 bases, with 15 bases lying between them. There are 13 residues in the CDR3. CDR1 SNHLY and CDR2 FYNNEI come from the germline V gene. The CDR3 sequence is CASSRQGVLEQYF. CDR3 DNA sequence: TGTGCCAGCAGTAGGCAGGGAGTACTGGAGCAGTACTTC.

CDR3 residues: CASSSGTANEKLFF. DNA of the CDR3: TGCGCCAGCAGCTCCGGGACAGCTAATGAAAAACTGTTTTTT. This chain connects TRBV5-1 to TRBJ1-4, with TRBD1 identical over 7 bases. With 3 bases clipped from V and 3 bases from J, the junction kept 2 bases outside the gene matches. The CDR3 extends over 14 amino acids. Germline V CDR1 and CDR2: SGHRS, YFSETQ.

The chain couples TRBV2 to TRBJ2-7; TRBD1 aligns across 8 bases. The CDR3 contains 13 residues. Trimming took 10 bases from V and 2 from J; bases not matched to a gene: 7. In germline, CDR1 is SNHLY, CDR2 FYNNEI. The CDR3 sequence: CATLTGDPYEQYF. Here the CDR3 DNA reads TGTGCCACCCTGACAGGGGACCCCTACGAGCAGTACTTC.

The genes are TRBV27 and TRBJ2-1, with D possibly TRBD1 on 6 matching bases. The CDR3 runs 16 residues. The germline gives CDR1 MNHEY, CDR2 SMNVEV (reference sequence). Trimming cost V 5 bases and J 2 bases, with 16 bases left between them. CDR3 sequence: CASSRRADSPYNEQFF. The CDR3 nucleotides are TGTGCCAGCAGTCGCCGCGCGGACAGTCCCTACAATGAGCAGTTCTTC.

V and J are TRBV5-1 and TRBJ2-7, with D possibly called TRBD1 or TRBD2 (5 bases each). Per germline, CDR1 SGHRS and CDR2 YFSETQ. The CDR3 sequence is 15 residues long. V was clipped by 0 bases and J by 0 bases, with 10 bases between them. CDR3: CASSLVGPNSYEQYF. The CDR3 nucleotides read TGCGCCAGCAGCTTGGTGGGACCGAACTCCTACGAGCAGTACTTC.

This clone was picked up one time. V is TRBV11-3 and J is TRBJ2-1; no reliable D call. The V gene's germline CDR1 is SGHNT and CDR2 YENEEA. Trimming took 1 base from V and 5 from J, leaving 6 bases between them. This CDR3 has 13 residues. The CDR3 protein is CASSLVGDNEQFF. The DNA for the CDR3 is TGTGCCAGCAGCTTAGTCGGAGACAATGAGCAGTTCTTC. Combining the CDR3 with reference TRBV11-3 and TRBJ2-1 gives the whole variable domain EAGVVQSPRYKIIEKKQPVAFWCNPISGHNTLYWYLQNLGQGPELLIRYENEEAVDDSQLPKDRFSAERLKGVDSTLKIQPAELGDSAVYLCASSLVGDNEQFFGPGTRLTVL.

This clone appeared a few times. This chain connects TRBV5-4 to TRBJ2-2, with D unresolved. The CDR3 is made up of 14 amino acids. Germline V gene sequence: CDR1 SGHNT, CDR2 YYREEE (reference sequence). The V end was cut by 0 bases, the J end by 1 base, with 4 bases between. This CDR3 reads CASSLEGNTGELFF. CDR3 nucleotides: TGTGCCAGCAGCTTGGAGGGGAACACCGGGGAGCTGTTTTTT.

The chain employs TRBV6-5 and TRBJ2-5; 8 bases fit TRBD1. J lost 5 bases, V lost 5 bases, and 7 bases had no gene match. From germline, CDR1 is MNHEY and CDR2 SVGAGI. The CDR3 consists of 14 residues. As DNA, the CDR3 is TGTGCCAGCAGTACGACAGGGGAGGATGAGACCCAGTACTTC. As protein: CASSTTGEDETQYF.

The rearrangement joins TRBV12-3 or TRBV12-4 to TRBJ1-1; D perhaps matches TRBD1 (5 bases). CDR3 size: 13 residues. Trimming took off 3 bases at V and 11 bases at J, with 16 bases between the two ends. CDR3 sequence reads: CASSFLRVREAFF. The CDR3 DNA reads TGTGCCAGCAGTTTCTTGAGGGTCAGGGAGGCTTTCTTT.

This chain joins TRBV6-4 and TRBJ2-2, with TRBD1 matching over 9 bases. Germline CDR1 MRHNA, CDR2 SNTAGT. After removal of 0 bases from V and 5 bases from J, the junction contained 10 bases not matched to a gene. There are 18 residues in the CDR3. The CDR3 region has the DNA TGTGCCAGCAGTGACTCATATCCGGGACAGGGAAAAACCGGGGAGCTGTTTTTT. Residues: CASSDSYPGQGKTGELFF.

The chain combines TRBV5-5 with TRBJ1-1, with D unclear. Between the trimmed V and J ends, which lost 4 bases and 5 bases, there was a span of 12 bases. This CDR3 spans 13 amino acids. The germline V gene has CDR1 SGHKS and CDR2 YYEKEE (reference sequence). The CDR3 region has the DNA TGTGCCAGCAGCCCCCTATGGGAGACTGAAGCTTTCTTT. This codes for CASSPLWETEAFF. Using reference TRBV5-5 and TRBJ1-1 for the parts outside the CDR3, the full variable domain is DAGVTQSPTHLIKTRGQQVTLRCSPISGHKSVSWYQQVLGQGPQFIFQYYEKEERGRGNFPDRFSARQFPNYSSELNVNALLLGDSALYLCASSPLWETEAFFGQGTRLTVV.